The following is a T cell receptor (beta chain) sequence with its context. The data are from a study of blood T cell repertoires in COVID-19. The authors' processing: Nucleated cell number was recorded as an estimate derived from reference gene primer amplification. TCRdb keeps only in-frame clones here, not all; method: immunoSEQ multiplex PCR. V and J calls and clone size are those listed in that table; D and trimming were worked out from the DNA. Seen here are around 130,000 clones, approximately 79% observed once, and the top ten hold 2% to 2.5%. This receptor was taken from a man aged 40-50 years with acute COVID-19. The sample comprised PBMCs or T cells enriched from blood (not recorded which).

CDR3 DNA sequence: TGTGCCATCAGTGAGGGGGGCACTAATGAAAAACTGTTTTTT. Translation: CAISEGGTNEKLFF. The V and J genes are TRBV10-3 and TRBJ1-4, with D tentatively TRBD1 (6 bases). CDR3 size: 14 residues. V was trimmed by 2 bases and J by 2 bases, leaving 6 bases between them. Germline CDR1 is ENHRY and CDR2 is SYGVKD.